Following are 18 T cell receptor beta chains from one sample sequenced in a study of human T cells and chemical hapten exposure (dated by TCRdb to about 2021). The method was RACE. The sequencer listed for this sample is NextSeq 500. TCRdb cleaned the public reads at Q25 with fastp, built clones with MiXCR and kept in-frame beta chains. Every distinct CDR3 protein forms one entry, paired with its most common genes and DNA. Across this sample there are some 91,000 distinct CDR3 sequences, with roughly 27% seen only once. The top ten hold under 13% of the sample. The time point label on this specimen signifies: patch test 3, about 24 weeks after DPC sensitization. The treatment or condition label, read with the paper, signifies: therapeutic diphenylcyclopropenone sensitization with weekly scalp DPC. Source: whole blood, taken in connection with sensitization to the hapten diphenylcyclopropenone (DPC). The receptors here all came from a man aged 40-50 years with alopecia areata. Some clones in this sample may be carry-over from other donors' samples.

The V gene is TRBV29-1, the J gene TRBJ2-5, with D maybe TRBD1 (6 bases). V was clipped by 7 bases and J by 4 bases, with 13 bases between them. The CDR3 runs 12 residues. CDR1 and CDR2 (germline): SQVTM, ANQGSEA. As DNA, the CDR3 is TGCAGCGCCGGGACACGTCGAGAGACCCAGTACTTC. It codes for CSAGTRRETQYF.

V usage is TRBV6-6 and J usage is TRBJ2-5; 7 bases align to TRBD2. Germline V lookup: CDR1 MNHNY, CDR2 SVGAGI (reference sequence). Trimming cost V 1 base and J 2 bases; bases outside gene matches: 1. The CDR3 loop spans 14 amino acids. The CDR3 DNA follows: TGTGCCAGCAGTTACTTCGGGGGGCAAGAGACCCAGTACTTC. Its translation: CASSYFGGQETQYF.

This chain joins TRBV20-1 and TRBJ2-4; 8 bases fit TRBD2. Germline lookup yields CDR1 DFQATT and CDR2 SNEGSKA (reference sequence). J gave up 6 bases and V 3 bases, and 10 bases lay outside the gene matches. This CDR3 spans 15 amino acids. The chain's CDR3 is CSARKPGLGPNIQYF. The CDR3 DNA follows: TGCAGTGCTAGGAAACCGGGACTAGGTCCAAACATTCAGTACTTC.

This clonotype was seen only a few times. V usage is TRBV19 and J usage is TRBJ1-5, with 7 positions matching TRBD1. Trimming removed 3 bases from V and 4 bases from J; junction bases left unmatched: 9. CDR1 LNHDA and CDR2 SQIVND come from the germline V gene (reference sequence). This CDR3 contains 16 residues. In DNA, the CDR3 is TGTGCCAGTAGTATGGGGACAGTATACTTTAATCAGCCCCAGCATTTT. This sequence encodes CASSMGTVYFNQPQHF.

This clonotype was recorded a few times. This chain connects TRBV20-1 to TRBJ2-3; 12 bases map to TRBD2. The V segment lost 6 bases and the J segment 5 bases; nucleotides outside the gene matches: 6. The CDR3 is 14 residues long. The V gene's germline CDR1 is DFQATT and CDR2 SNEGSKA (reference sequence). CDR3 residues: CSAELAGGGDTQYF. The CDR3 DNA follows: TGCAGTGCAGAACTAGCGGGAGGAGGAGATACGCAGTATTTT.

This clonotype was observed a few times. Here the CDR3 DNA reads TGTGCCAGCAGTTTGGGACTGGCTACAGTTAAGCAGTTCTTC. This sequence encodes CASSLGLATVKQFF. This sequence joins TRBV6-5 and TRBJ2-1; tentatively, D is TRBD2 (6 bases). V lost 4 bases and J 11 bases, leaving 18 bases between the germline ends. Germline V gene data show CDR1 as MNHEY and CDR2 as SVGAGI. The CDR3 is made up of 14 amino acids.

This clonotype has only a few counts. V is TRBV20-1 and J is TRBJ1-6; D is uncertain. This CDR3 region has 15 residues. Trimming cost V 6 bases and J 3 bases, with 15 bases left between them. Looked up from germline, CDR1 is DFQATT and CDR2 is SNEGSKA (reference sequence). The CDR3 loop is CSAPPQQIYNSPLHF. CDR3 nucleotides: TGCAGTGCGCCCCCCCAACAGATCTATAATTCACCCCTCCACTTT.

CDR3 in DNA: TGCGCCAGCAGCCGGGAAACTGGAAACACCATATATTTT. Amino acids: CASSRETGNTIYF. The chain is built from TRBV4-3 and TRBJ1-3; no clear D gene. V lost 4 bases to trimming and J lost 2 bases, with 6 bases between them. CDR1 and CDR2 from the germline V gene are LGHNA and YSLEER. The CDR3 totals 13 residues.

The sample holds a few counts of this clonotype. The J gene is TRBJ1-1, the V gene TRBV29-1, with unresolved D. Germline CDR1 reads SQVTM; CDR2 reads ANQGSEA. The CDR3 sequence is 18 residues long. V lost 6 bases, J lost 0 bases, and 26 bases lay in between. The CDR3 loop is CSVGIRAAIDPMNTEAFF. CDR3 DNA: TGCAGCGTCGGTATACGGGCCGCCATAGACCCCATGAACACTGAAGCTTTCTTT.

This clonotype showed up many times. V is TRBV9 and J is TRBJ2-7, with D perhaps TRBD2 (6 bases). This CDR3 has 15 residues. V lost 10 bases and J 0 bases, leaving 20 bases between the germline ends. Looked up from germline, CDR1 is SGDLS and CDR2 is YYNGEE. CDR3 coding DNA: TGTGCCGGTCCTTTAGCGGAGACGATCTCCTACGAGCAGTACTTC. Its translation is CAGPLAETISYEQYF.

The rearrangement uses TRBV5-1 and TRBJ2-3; no clear D gene. The CDR3 extends over 14 amino acids. The ends were cut back, 0 bases at V and 5 bases at J, with 10 bases in the middle. Germline CDR1 and CDR2: SGHRS and YFSETQ. CDR3 sequence: CASSLEQLEDTQYF. The DNA for the CDR3 is TGCGCCAGCAGCTTGGAACAGTTGGAAGATACGCAGTATTTT.

This clonotype has a handful of counts. J is TRBJ1-4 and V is TRBV14, with D unclear. This CDR3 region has 13 residues. Germline V gives CDR1 SGHDN, CDR2 FVKESK. The ends were cut back, 1 base at V and 8 bases at J, with 8 bases in the middle. CDR3 nucleotides: TGTGCCAGCAGCCAAGTACAGCAGGAAAAACTGTTTTTT. Amino acid sequence: CASSQVQQEKLFF.

This clonotype was seen only a few times. The chain is built from TRBV3-1 and TRBJ2-2, with 7 bases aligning to TRBD2. The J segment lost 3 bases and the V segment lost 10 bases, leaving 5 bases of the junction unmatched. This CDR3 is built from 13 residues. The germline CDR1 and CDR2 sequences are LGHDT and YNNKEL (reference sequence). CDR3 in amino acids: CATRGSYTGELFF. The CDR3 DNA is TGTGCCACGCGGGGGAGTTACACCGGGGAGCTGTTTTTT.

This clonotype was detected a few times. The rearrangement joins TRBV20-1 to TRBJ1-6, with TRBD1 matching 8 bases. The J segment lost 9 bases and the V segment lost 3 bases, leaving 10 bases of the junction unmatched. Germline lookup yields CDR1 DFQATT and CDR2 SNEGSKA (reference sequence). The CDR3 is 15 residues long. The CDR3 here is CSASEAGGTSSPLHF. As DNA, the CDR3 is TGCAGTGCTAGTGAAGCAGGGGGCACTAGTTCACCCCTCCACTTT.

This clonotype was seen only a few times. The CDR3 nucleotides read TGTGCCAGCAGTTTTGGGGGGCGTGGAAACACCATATATTTT. Residues: CASSFGGRGNTIYF. This chain joins TRBV12-3 or TRBV12-4 and TRBJ1-3, with a possible D match to TRBD1 (6 bases). There are 14 residues in the CDR3. Deletions cut 3 bases from V and 3 bases from J, with 9 bases between.

V is TRBV6-4 and J is TRBJ1-2; D is ambiguous. Germline V CDR1 and CDR2: MRHNA, SNTAGT. The CDR3 length is 13 residues. V was clipped by 3 bases and J by 0 bases, with 5 bases between them. The CDR3, as DNA: TGTGCCAGCAGTGATGGACCTAACTATGGCTACACCTTC. Protein product: CASSDGPNYGYTF.

This clonotype was seen only a few times. The J gene is TRBJ2-2, the V gene TRBV6-2 or TRBV6-3; 9 positions match TRBD2. V shed 5 bases, J shed 2 bases, and the junction held 9 bases outside the gene matches. This CDR3 is built from 17 residues. Germline loops: CDR1 MNHEY, CDR2 SVGEGT. Written as DNA, the CDR3 is TGTGCCAGCAGTAAACTAGCGGGCCTGATTAACACCGGGGAGCTGTTTTTT. As protein: CASSKLAGLINTGELFF.

The chain couples TRBV7-9 to TRBJ2-2, with D tentatively TRBD2 (5 bases). The CDR3 is made up of 13 amino acids. With 11 bases removed from V and 2 bases from J, the gap between germline ends came to 12 bases. The germline V gene has CDR1 SEHNR and CDR2 FQNEAQ (reference sequence). The CDR3 nucleotides are TGTGCCGGAGGCCTGGGAAACACCGGGGAGCTGTTTTTT. Translation gives CAGGLGNTGELFF. Supplemented by reference TRBV7-9 and TRBJ2-2, the full variable domain reads DTGVSQNPRHKITKRGQNVTFRCDPISEHNRLYWYRQTLGQGPEFLTYFQNEAQLEKSRLLSDRFSAERPKGSFSTLEIQRTEQGDSAMYLCAGGLGNTGELFFGEGSRLTVL.